This T cell receptor (beta chain) was sequenced for a study of cytomegalovirus exposure and HLA in healthy donors. CDR1 is SGHNT, CDR2 YYREEE, per germline (reference sequence). The CDR3 is made up of 12 amino acids. Trimming cost V 0 bases and J 5 bases, with 5 bases left between them. The study's findings and limits: In the 90 to 150 validation repertoires, about 94% of cluster scores exceeded 0, per a later analysis.

In the case of this clone: Its antigen is as yet unknown.

TCRdb keeps only in-frame clones here, not all; method: immunoSEQ multiplex PCR. This table holds 200,000 to 250,000 clones, roughly 87% found once. The V gene is TRBV5-4, the J gene TRBJ1-1; no clear D gene. The clonotype originates from a man between 18 and 29 years old in good health and CMV-seropositive. Sequenced material: PBMCs. The CDR3 DNA follows: TGTGCCAGCAGCTTGGAGGGAACTGAAGCTTTCTTT. Encoded protein: CASSLEGTEAFF.